This TCR beta chain was obtained from a study of T cell repertoires in cytomegalovirus infection. General study findings and limits: Clonotypes of TCR beta that were HLA-C-restricted and CMV-specific dominated the ex vivo response.

Per the germline V gene, CDR1 is LNHDA and CDR2 is SQIVND (reference sequence). V lost 3 bases and J lost 1, with 7 bases in between. This CDR3 comprises 13 residues. This clonotype has a handful of counts. The antigen is not known. TCRdb reprocessed the reads with MiXCR, giving one entry per CDR3 protein. The table has about 230,000 distinct CDR3 sequences, 22% seen once. The chain combines TRBV19 with TRBJ2-7; D is undetermined. This TCR was sampled from a human donor in good health (CMV status not recorded). Some clones in this sample may be carry-over from other donors' samples. What was sequenced was CD8+ T cells from PBMCs. CDR3 nucleotides: TGTGCCAGTAGTATGACCTATTCCTACGAGCAGTACTTC. Translated, it gives CASSMTYSYEQYF.